A selection of T cell receptor beta chains follows, all from one sample in a study of CD8 T cells in ankylosing spondylitis. In TCRdb, the 5' RACE reads were re-called with MiXCR into one record per CDR3 protein. The sample contains around 890,000 distinct CDR3 sequences, roughly 10% of which appear only once. The sample was blood, either unsorted or a sorted T cell fraction (not recorded which). Receptors originate from a male donor with ankylosing spondylitis. CDR3s include the opening cysteine and the closing phenylalanine or tryptophan. Each record gives: J gene, clone size, V gene, D gene, CDR3 protein, CDR3 DNA. A D gene is named only where the DNA matches it firmly. Expanded clones get a size class; other rows say once, few or many, or leave the size out.

TRBJ1-1 many TRBV20-1 - CSARGGYTEAFF TGCAGTGCTAGAGGAGGGTACACTGAAGCTTTCTTT
TRBJ2-3 few TRBV29-1 TRBD1 CSVWDRAVTDTQYF TGCAGCGTCTGGGACAGGGCCGTCACAGATACGCAGTATTTT
TRBJ2-1 - TRBV20-1 TRBD2 CSASRAGNNEQFF TGCAGTGCTAGTAGAGCGGGGAACAATGAGCAGTTCTTC
TRBJ2-3 few TRBV10-3 - CAISDPAGSDTQYF TGTGCCATCAGTGACCCGGCAGGGTCAGATACGCAGTATTTT
TRBJ1-2 few TRBV10-3 - CAISGPRSYTF TGTGCCATCAGTGGCCCGCGGAGCTACACCTTC
TRBJ2-3 few TRBV2 TRBD2 CASSEAPLGGSYQDTQYF TGTGCCAGCAGTGAAGCGCCCCTGGGCGGGAGTTATCAGGATACGCAGTATTTT
TRBJ2-7 - TRBV6-1 - CASTGGLYEQYF TGTGCCAGCACCGGGGGCCTCTACGAGCAGTACTTC
TRBJ2-3 few TRBV20-1 - CSARELATQYF TGCAGTGCTAGAGAACTAGCAACGCAGTATTTT
TRBJ2-7 few TRBV4-3 TRBD2 CASSQEWASGGYEQYF TGCGCCAGCAGCCAAGAATGGGCTAGCGGGGGTTACGAGCAGTACTTC
TRBJ1-5 many TRBV6-1 - CASSPHRAHNNQPQHF TGTGCCAGCAGTCCCCACCGTGCCCATAACAATCAGCCCCAGCATTTT
TRBJ2-7 few TRBV20-1 TRBD1 CSARLTGTRMGEQYF TGCAGTGCTAGACTGACAGGGACCCGTATGGGAGAGCAGTACTTC
TRBJ2-5 - TRBV6-2/TRBV6-3 TRBD1 CASTVRETGFYGTQYF TGTGCCAGCACCGTAAGGGAGACAGGGTTCTACGGGACCCAGTACTTC
TRBJ2-7 - TRBV6-1 - CASTKRDPSYEQYF TGTGCCAGCACAAAACGGGACCCGTCCTACGAGCAGTACTTC
TRBJ1-1 - TRBV7-2 TRBD1 CASSPREGADEAFF TGTGCCAGCAGCCCACGGGAGGGGGCGGATGAAGCTTTCTTT
TRBJ2-1 few TRBV4-3 - CASSQGGAGTFYYNEQFF TGCGCCAGCAGCCAAGGGGGGGCCGGGACTTTCTACTACAATGAGCAGTTCTTC
TRBJ1-4 - TRBV29-1 - CSVEEKGKLFF TGCAGCGTTGAAGAGAAGGGAAAACTGTTTTTT
TRBJ2-5 few TRBV4-3 - CASSQGRRETQYF TGCGCCAGCAGCCAAGGCAGGCGGGAGACCCAGTACTTC
TRBJ2-3 few TRBV7-3 - CASSLKWSLLSTDTQYF TGTGCCAGCAGCTTAAAGTGGTCGTTACTGAGCACAGATACGCAGTATTTT
TRBJ1-2 few TRBV20-1 TRBD1 CSARTGGVYGYTF TGCAGTGCCCGGACAGGGGGCGTCTATGGCTACACCTTC
TRBJ2-3 - TRBV20-1 TRBD2 CSAKTSSHSTSTDTQYF TGCAGTGCCAAGACTAGCTCCCACTCAACTAGCACAGATACGCAGTATTTT
TRBJ1-2 - TRBV15 - CATSRDRTSSRGYTF TGTGCCACCAGCAGAGATAGGACAAGCAGTCGGGGCTACACCTTC
TRBJ1-3 - TRBV20-1 - CSAREPGHSGNTIYF TGCAGTGCTAGAGAACCGGGACATTCTGGAAACACCATATATTTT
TRBJ2-7 - TRBV3-1 TRBD2 CASSSGGVRGEQYF TGTGCCAGCAGCTCCGGGGGGGTAAGAGGCGAGCAGTACTTC
TRBJ1-1 - TRBV20-1 TRBD1 CSAKAGTGTNTEAFF TGCAGTGCTAAAGCCGGGACAGGGACGAACACTGAAGCTTTCTTT
TRBJ2-4 few TRBV20-1 - CSAVWVLGAKNIQYF TGCAGTGCGGTTTGGGTTTTAGGAGCCAAAAACATTCAGTACTTC
TRBJ2-3 few TRBV28 TRBD2 CASSSPSGTVDTQYF TGTGCCAGCAGTTCCCCTAGCGGGACGGTAGATACGCAGTATTTT